This T cell receptor (beta chain) was sequenced during a study of blood T cells in healthy people across ages. Study-wide context: Using template switching, researchers captured about one barcoded beta molecule for each two T cells.

Next came a second PCR, run for 7 to 11 cycles, which used a sample-barcoded 5' primer along with a J-beta primer mix. Every single cDNA molecule received a tag from a template-switch adaptor with 12 random nucleotides. TCRdb re-derived calls from the 5' RACE reads in MiXCR, one entry per CDR3 protein. The sample lists 800,000 to 950,000 distinct CDR3 sequences, approximately 32% occurring once. Looked up from germline, CDR1 is LGHNA and CDR2 is YNFKEQ. V dropped 1 base and J dropped 2 bases, with 8 bases sitting between them. The CDR3 is made up of 15 amino acids. General observations from the study: A roughly linear fall in TCR beta diversity per million T cells was seen with increasing age.

This clonotype came up a few times. What it recognizes is unknown. Separately, the same data were catalogued under a study of T cells of mothers and their children. That source adds: Overlap ran slightly, non-significantly higher for related than unrelated mother-child pairs.

The receptor was isolated from a woman aged 40 to 49 in good health. The chain combines TRBV4-2 with TRBJ2-2; no definite D call. Sequenced material: blood. CDR3 DNA: TGTGCCAGCAGCCAAGCCCAGACCAACACCGGGGAGCTGTTTTTT. It codes for CASSQAQTNTGELFF.